Listed below are T cell receptor beta chains from one sample, sequenced in a study of CXCR3-negative and CXCR3-positive naive CD8 T cells. TCRdb reprocessed the 5' RACE reads; each CDR3 protein has one entry and no DNA is given. This sample contains 100,000 to 150,000 distinct CDR3 sequences. The sequenced sample consisted of naive CXCR3- CD8+ T cells from blood. Receptor source: a human donor in good health. Some clones in this sample may be carry-over from other donors' samples. Each CDR3 is given with its conserved first and last residue. Rows may omit the clone size; those that give it use once, few, many or a size class.

v_gene	abundance	j_gene	CDR3aa
TRBV9	.	TRBJ2-6	CASSIGTGANVLTF
TRBV12-3/TRBV12-4	.	TRBJ1-1	CASSPDRGHEAFF
TRBV29-1	.	TRBJ2-3	CSAPGGNTDTQYF
TRBV7-3	.	TRBJ2-3	CASSSSGTDTQYF
TRBV7-8	.	TRBJ2-1	CASSLVAQGVTYNEQFF
TRBV27	.	TRBJ1-2	CASRGANYGYTF
TRBV10-3	.	TRBJ2-7	CAISDVSGGSYEQYF
TRBV4-1	.	TRBJ2-1	CASSQTLHEQFF
TRBV25-1	.	TRBJ2-1	CASSGRGGEEQFF
TRBV2	.	TRBJ1-4	CASRENEKLFF
TRBV4-1	.	TRBJ2-1	CASSGSGREQFF
TRBV19	.	TRBJ1-1	CASSSIGGITEAFF
TRBV24-1	.	TRBJ2-2	CATSGGETGELFF
TRBV20-1	.	TRBJ2-1	CSARDFGGDYNEQFF
TRBV6-5	.	TRBJ1-1	CASSYSDRLNTEAFF
TRBV14	medium-sized	TRBJ2-2	CASSQEDRGLVGELFF
TRBV28	.	TRBJ2-1	CASSLTGGLVNEQFF
TRBV29-1	.	TRBJ1-2	CSVEESRDRGYGYTF
TRBV28	.	TRBJ2-3	CASSFLRETSTDTQYF
TRBV6-5	.	TRBJ1-4	CASSYSGRSTNEKLFF
TRBV7-3	.	TRBJ2-1	CASSWGSGRTSSYNEQFF
TRBV7-6	.	TRBJ2-7	CASTPGGHEQYF
TRBV29-1	.	TRBJ2-2	CSALDRMSGELFF
TRBV7-9	.	TRBJ2-1	CASSLLGGRGNEQFF
TRBV4-1	.	TRBJ2-7	CASSQDPGRTYEQYF
TRBV7-9	.	TRBJ2-3	CASSNDRDTRYF
TRBV7-8	.	TRBJ2-7	CASSLDTGRQGVYEQYF
TRBV29-1	.	TRBJ2-1	CSVEDPGGQFF
TRBV7-9	.	TRBJ2-7	CASSTTGLSYEQYF
TRBV5-1	.	TRBJ2-7	CASSAAADSSYEQYF
TRBV7-8	.	TRBJ2-3	CASSLVPRGGSDTQYF
TRBV12-3/TRBV12-4	.	TRBJ1-1	CASSPTPGTMNTEAFF
TRBV3-1	.	TRBJ2-1	CASSQVGSDEQFF
TRBV9	.	TRBJ2-1	CASSDSGGYNEQFF
TRBV14	.	TRBJ2-5	CASSPRFTVQETQYF
TRBV12-3/TRBV12-4	.	TRBJ1-1	CASSPGGGPEAFF
TRBV9	.	TRBJ1-1	CASSEQGRTEAFF
TRBV5-1	.	TRBJ2-3	CASSLYGDATDTQYF
TRBV7-8	.	TRBJ2-2	CAIPRGSGAGELFF
TRBV7-9	.	TRBJ2-1	CASSSLAGVAEQFF
TRBV19	.	TRBJ1-4	CASRIGDEKLFF
TRBV12-3/TRBV12-4	.	TRBJ1-1	CASSLVPGPRDWSEAFF
TRBV9	.	TRBJ2-7	CASSPSGGVSYEQYF
TRBV19	.	TRBJ2-1	CASSEDPTGTSNEQFF
TRBV27	.	TRBJ2-5	CASSPRQGAETQYF
TRBV20-1	.	TRBJ1-1	CSAPPPGPTEAFF